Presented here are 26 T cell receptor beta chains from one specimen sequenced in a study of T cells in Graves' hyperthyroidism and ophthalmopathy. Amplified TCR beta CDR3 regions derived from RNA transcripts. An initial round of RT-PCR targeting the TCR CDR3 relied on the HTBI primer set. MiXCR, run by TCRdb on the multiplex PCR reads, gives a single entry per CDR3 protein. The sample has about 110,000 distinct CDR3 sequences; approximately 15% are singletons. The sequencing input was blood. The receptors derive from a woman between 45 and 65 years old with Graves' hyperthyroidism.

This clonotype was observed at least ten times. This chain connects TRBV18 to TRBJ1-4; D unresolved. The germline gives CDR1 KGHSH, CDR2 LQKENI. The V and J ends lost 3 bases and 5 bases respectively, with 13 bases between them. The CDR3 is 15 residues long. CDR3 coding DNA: TGTGCCAGCTCACCCAGTTCAGTGGGGAATGAAAAACTGTTTTTT. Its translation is CASSPSSVGNEKLFF.

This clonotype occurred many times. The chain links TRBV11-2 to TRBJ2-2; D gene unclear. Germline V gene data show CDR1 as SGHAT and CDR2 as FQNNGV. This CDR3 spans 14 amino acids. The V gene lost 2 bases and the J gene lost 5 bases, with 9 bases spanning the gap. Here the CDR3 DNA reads TGTGCCAGCAGCTTACAGGCCGTAACCGGGGAGCTGTTTTTT. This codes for CASSLQAVTGELFF.

Here the CDR3 reads CSAPDIRSSYEQYF. The CDR3 nucleotides are TGCAGTGCACCAGACATCCGATCCTCCTACGAGCAGTACTTC. The rearrangement joins TRBV20-1 to TRBJ2-7, with D unresolved. Germline V lookup: CDR1 DFQATT, CDR2 SNEGSKA (reference sequence). Trimming removed 6 bases at V and 0 bases at J, with 15 bases between. The CDR3 is made up of 14 amino acids.

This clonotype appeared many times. CDR3 bases: TGTGCCAGCAGCCGGACCGGGACAGGCTACGAGCAGTACTTC. Its protein is CASSRTGTGYEQYF. The chain is built from TRBV3-1 and TRBJ2-7, with 8 bases fitting TRBD1. This CDR3 comprises 14 residues. V dropped 4 bases and J dropped 3; count of bases not matched to a gene: 5. Germline CDR1 and CDR2: LGHDT and YNNKEL (reference sequence).

The CDR3 DNA reads TGTGCCAGCAGCCTCGACAGGGCTGTGAACGAGCAGTACTTC. Protein product: CASSLDRAVNEQYF. The V call is TRBV7-2, the J call TRBJ2-7; TRBD1 matches at 7 bases. In germline, CDR1 is SGHTA, CDR2 FQGNSA. Germline trimming cut 5 bases from V and 5 bases from J; bases unmatched to any gene: 9. This CDR3 region has 14 residues. Variable domain in full (rest from reference TRBV7-2 and TRBJ2-7): GAGVSQSPSNKVTEKGKDVELRCDPISGHTALYWYRQSLGQGLEFLIYFQGNSAPDKSGLPSDRFSAERTGGSVSTLTIQRTQQEDSAVYLCASSLDRAVNEQYFGPGTRLTVT.

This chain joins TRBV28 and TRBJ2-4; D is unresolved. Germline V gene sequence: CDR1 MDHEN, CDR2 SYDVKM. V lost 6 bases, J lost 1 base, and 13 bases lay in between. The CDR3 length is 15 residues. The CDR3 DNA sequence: TGTGCCAGCAGCTCTCTGGTTGGGGCCAAAAACATTCAGTACTTC. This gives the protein CASSSLVGAKNIQYF.

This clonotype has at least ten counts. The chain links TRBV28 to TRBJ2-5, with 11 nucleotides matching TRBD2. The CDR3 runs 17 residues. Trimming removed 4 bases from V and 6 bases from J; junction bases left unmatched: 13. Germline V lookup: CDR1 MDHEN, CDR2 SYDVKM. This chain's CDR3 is CASSSLVSGRAIQTQYF. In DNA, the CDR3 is TGTGCCAGCAGTTCCCTAGTTAGCGGGAGGGCCATACAGACCCAGTACTTC.

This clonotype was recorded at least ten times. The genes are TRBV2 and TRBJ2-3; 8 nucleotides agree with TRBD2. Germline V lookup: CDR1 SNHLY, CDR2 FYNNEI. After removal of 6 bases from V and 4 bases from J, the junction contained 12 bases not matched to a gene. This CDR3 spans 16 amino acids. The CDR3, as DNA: TGTGCCAGCAGGCCTGTATCGGGAGGGCTGGCAGATACGCAGTATTTT. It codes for CASRPVSGGLADTQYF.

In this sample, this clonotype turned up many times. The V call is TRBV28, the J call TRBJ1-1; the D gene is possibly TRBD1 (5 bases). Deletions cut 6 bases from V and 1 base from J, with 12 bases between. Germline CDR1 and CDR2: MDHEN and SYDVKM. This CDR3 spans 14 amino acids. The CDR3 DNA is TGTGCCAGCAGCTTAGACAGCTCGAACACTGAAGCTTTCTTT. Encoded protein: CASSLDSSNTEAFF.

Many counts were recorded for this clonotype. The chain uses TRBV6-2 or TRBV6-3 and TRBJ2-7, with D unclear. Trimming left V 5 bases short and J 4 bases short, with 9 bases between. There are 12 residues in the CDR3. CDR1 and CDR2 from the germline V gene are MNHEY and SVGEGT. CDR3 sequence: CASSQAWYEQYF. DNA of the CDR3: TGTGCCAGCAGTCAAGCATGGTACGAGCAGTACTTC.

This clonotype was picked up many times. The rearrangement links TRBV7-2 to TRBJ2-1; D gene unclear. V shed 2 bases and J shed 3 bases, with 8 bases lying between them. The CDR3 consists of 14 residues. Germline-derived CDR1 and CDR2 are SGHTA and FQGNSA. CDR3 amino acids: CASSLMIFYNEQFF. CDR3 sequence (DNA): TGTGCCAGCAGCTTAATGATTTTCTACAATGAGCAGTTCTTC. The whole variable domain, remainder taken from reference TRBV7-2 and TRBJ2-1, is GAGVSQSPSNKVTEKGKDVELRCDPISGHTALYWYRQSLGQGLEFLIYFQGNSAPDKSGLPSDRFSAERTGGSVSTLTIQRTQQEDSAVYLCASSLMIFYNEQFFGPGTRLTVL.

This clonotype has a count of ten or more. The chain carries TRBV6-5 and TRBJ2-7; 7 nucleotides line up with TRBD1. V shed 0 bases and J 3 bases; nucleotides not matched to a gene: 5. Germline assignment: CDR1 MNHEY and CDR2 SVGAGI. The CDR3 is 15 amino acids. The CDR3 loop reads CASSYSGAGGYEQYF. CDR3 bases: TGTGCCAGCAGTTACTCGGGGGCAGGGGGCTACGAGCAGTACTTC.

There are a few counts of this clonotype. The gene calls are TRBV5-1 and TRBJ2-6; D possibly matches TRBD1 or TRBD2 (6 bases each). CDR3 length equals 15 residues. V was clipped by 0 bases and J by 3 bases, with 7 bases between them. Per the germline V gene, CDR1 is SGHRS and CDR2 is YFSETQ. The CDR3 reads CASSLEGGGANVLTF. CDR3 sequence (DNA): TGCGCCAGCAGCTTGGAGGGGGGTGGGGCCAACGTCCTGACTTTC.

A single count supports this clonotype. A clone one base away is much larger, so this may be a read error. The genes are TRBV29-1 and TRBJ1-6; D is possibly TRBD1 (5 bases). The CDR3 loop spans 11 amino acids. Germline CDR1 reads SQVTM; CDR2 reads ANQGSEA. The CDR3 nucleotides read TGCGGCGCTGGGACGGATTCACCCCTCCACTTT. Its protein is CGAGTDSPLHF.

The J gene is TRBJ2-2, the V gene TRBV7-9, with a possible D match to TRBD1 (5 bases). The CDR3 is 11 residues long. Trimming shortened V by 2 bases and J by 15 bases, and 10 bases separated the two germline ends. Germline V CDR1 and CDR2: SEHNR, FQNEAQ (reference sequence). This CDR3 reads CASSLQGNLFF. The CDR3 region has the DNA TGTGCCAGCAGCTTACAGGGTAACTTGTTTTTT.

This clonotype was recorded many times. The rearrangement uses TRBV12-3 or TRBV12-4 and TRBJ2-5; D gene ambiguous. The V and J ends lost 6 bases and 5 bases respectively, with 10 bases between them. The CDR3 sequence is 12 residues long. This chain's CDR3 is CASSLHLETQYF. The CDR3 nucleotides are TGTGCCAGCAGCCTCCATTTGGAGACCCAGTACTTC.

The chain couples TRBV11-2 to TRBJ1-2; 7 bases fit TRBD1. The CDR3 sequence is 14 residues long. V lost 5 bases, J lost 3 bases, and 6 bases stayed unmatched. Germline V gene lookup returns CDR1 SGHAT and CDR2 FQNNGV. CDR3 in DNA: TGTGCCAGCAGCCTCAGGGACAGTGACTATGGCTACACCTTC. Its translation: CASSLRDSDYGYTF.

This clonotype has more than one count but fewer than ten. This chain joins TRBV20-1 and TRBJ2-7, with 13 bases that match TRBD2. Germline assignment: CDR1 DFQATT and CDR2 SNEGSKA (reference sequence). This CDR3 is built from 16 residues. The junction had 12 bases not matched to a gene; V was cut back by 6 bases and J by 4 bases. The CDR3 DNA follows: TGCAGTGCCCCCGGGACCGGGACTAGCGGGGAATACGAGCAGTACTTC. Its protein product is CSAPGTGTSGEYEQYF.

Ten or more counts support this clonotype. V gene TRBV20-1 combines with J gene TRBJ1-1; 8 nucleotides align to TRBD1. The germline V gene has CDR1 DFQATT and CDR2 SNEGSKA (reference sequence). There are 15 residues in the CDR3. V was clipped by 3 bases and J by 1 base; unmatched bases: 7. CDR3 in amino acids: CSASDRGETNTEAFF. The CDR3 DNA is TGCAGTGCTAGCGACAGGGGCGAAACGAACACTGAAGCTTTCTTT.

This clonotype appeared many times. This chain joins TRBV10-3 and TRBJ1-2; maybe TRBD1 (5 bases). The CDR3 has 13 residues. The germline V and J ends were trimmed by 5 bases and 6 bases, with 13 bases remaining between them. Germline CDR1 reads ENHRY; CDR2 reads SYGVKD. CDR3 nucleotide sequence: TGTGCCATCAGTTCCCCGGACAAAAATGGCTACACCTTC. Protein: CAISSPDKNGYTF.

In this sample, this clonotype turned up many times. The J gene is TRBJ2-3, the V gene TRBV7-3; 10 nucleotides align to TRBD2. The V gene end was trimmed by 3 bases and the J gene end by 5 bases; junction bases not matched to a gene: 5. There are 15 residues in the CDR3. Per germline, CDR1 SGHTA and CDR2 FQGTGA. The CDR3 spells CASSFQAGGVDTQYF. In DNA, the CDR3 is TGTGCCAGCAGCTTTCAAGCGGGAGGGGTAGATACGCAGTATTTT.

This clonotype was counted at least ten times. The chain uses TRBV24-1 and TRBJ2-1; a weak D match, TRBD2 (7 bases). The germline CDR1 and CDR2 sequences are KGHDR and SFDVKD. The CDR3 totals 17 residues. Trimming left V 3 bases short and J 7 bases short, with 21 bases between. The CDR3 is CATSDGGAQRERNEQFF. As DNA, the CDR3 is TGTGCCACCAGTGATGGGGGGGCGCAGCGAGAGAGGAATGAGCAGTTCTTC.

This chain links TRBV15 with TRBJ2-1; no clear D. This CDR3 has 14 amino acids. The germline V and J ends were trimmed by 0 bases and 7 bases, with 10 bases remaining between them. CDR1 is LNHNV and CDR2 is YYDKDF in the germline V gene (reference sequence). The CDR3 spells CATSRDVPRNEQFF. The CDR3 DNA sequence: TGTGCCACCAGCAGAGATGTCCCGAGGAATGAGCAGTTCTTC.

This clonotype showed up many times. The CDR3 sequence: CASRFPGTGNTGELFF. The CDR3 DNA reads TGTGCCAGCAGATTCCCCGGGACAGGGAACACCGGGGAGCTGTTTTTT. The chain links TRBV28 to TRBJ2-2, with 8 nucleotides matching TRBD1. Germline-derived CDR1 and CDR2 are MDHEN and SYDVKM. This CDR3 comprises 16 residues. J was trimmed by 1 base and V by 6 bases; bases with no gene match: 7.

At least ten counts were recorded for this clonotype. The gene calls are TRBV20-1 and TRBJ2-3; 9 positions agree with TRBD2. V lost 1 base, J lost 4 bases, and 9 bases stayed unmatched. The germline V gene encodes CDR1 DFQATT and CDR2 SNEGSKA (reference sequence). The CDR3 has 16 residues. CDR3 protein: CSARGVAGVRPDTQYF. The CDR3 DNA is TGCAGTGCTAGAGGTGTAGCGGGAGTTCGCCCAGATACGCAGTATTTT.

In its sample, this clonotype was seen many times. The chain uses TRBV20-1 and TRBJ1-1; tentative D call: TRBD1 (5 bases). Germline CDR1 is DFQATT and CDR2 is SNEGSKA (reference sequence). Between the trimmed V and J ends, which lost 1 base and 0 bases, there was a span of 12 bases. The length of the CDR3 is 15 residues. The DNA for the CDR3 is TGCAGTGCTAGAGCCCAGGGAGCGGTGAACACTGAAGCTTTCTTT. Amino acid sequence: CSARAQGAVNTEAFF.